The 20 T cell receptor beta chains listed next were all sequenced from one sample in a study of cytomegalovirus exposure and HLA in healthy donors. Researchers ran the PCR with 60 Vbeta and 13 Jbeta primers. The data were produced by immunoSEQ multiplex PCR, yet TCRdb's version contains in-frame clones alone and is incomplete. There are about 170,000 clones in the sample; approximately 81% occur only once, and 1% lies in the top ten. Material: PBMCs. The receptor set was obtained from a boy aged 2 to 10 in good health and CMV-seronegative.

CDR3 loop: CASSRTGTSSEQYF. The DNA for the CDR3 is TGTGCCAGCAGCCGAACCGGGACTAGCTCCGAGCAGTACTTC. The gene calls are TRBV7-2 and TRBJ2-7, with 9 bases fitting TRBD2. Germline V gene data show CDR1 as SGHTA and CDR2 as FQGNSA. V lost 5 bases and J lost 6; bases outside the gene matches: 8. CDR3 length: 14 residues.

This CDR3 is CASRETSGRGPGELFF. CDR3 nucleotide sequence: TGTGCCAGCAGGGAAACTAGCGGGAGAGGACCCGGGGAGCTGTTTTTT. This chain connects TRBV2 to TRBJ2-2; 11 bases are a match to TRBD2. There are 16 residues in the CDR3. Trimming removed 6 bases from V and 6 bases from J; junction bases left unmatched: 9. Germline V CDR1 and CDR2: SNHLY, FYNNEI.

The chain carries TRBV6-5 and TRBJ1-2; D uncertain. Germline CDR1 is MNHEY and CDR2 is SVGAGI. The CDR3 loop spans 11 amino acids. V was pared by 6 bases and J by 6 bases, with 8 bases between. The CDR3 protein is CASSPGDGYTF. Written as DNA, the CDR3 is TGTGCCAGCAGCCCCGGTGATGGCTACACCTTC.

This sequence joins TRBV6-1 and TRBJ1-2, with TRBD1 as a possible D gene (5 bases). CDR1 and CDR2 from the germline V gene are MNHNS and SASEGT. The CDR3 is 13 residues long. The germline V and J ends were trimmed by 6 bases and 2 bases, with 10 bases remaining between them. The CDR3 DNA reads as TGTGCCAGCAGGGCCAGGGAAAACTATGGCTACACCTTC. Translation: CASRARENYGYTF.

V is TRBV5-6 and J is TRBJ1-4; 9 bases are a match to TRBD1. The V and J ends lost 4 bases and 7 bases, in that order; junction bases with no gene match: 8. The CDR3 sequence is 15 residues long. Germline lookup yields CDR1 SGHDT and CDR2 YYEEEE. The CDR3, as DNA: TGTGCCAGCAGCCTGGCGGGACAGGGAAGTGAAAAACTGTTTTTT. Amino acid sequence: CASSLAGQGSEKLFF.

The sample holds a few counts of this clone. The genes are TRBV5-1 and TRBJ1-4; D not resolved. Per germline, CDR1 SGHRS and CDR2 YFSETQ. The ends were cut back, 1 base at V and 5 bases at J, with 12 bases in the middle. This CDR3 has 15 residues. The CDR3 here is CASSLSGSVNEKLFF. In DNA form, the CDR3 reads TGCGCCAGCAGCTTGTCGGGGAGTGTGAATGAAAAACTGTTTTTT.

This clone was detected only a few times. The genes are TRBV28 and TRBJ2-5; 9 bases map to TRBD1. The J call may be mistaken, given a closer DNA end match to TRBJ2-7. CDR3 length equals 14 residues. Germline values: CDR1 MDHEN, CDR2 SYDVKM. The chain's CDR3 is CASRPGTGKFEQYF. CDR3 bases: TGTGCCAGCAGACCCGGGACAGGGAAATTCGAGCAGTACTTC.

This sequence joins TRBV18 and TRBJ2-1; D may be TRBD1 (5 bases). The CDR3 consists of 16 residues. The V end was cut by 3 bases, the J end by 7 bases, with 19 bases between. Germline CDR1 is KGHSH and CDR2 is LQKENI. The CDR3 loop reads CASSPSEKKGYNEQFF. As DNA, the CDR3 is TGTGCCAGCTCACCGAGTGAAAAGAAGGGGTATAATGAGCAGTTCTTC.

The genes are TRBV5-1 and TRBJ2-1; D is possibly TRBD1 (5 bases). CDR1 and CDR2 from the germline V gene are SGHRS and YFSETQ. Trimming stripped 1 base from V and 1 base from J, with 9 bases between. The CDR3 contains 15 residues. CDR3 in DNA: TGCGCCAGCAGCTTGAGTCAGGGTTCCTACAATGAGCAGTTCTTC. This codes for CASSLSQGSYNEQFF.

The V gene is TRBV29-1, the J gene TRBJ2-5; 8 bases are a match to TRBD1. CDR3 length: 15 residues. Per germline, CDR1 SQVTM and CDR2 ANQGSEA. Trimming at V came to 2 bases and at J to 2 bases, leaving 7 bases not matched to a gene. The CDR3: CSVERMTGDQETQYF. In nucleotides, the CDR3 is TGCAGCGTTGAAAGAATGACAGGGGATCAAGAGACCCAGTACTTC.

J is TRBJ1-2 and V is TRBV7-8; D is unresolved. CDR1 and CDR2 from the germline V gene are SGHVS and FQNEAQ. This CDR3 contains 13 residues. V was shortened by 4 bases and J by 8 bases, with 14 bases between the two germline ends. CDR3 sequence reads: CASSSAGSSGYTF. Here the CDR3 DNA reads TGTGCCAGCAGCTCTGCGGGGTCGAGCGGCTACACCTTC.

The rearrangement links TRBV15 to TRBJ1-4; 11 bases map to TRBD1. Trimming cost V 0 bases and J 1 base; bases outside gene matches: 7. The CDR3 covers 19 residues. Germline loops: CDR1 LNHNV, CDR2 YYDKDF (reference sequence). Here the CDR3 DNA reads TGTGCCACCAGCAGAGATGGAGGACAGGGGGCAGGAACTAATGAAAAACTGTTTTTT. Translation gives CATSRDGGQGAGTNEKLFF.

CDR3 amino acids: CASSTTGTGEYGYTF. Written as DNA, the CDR3 is TGTGCCAGCAGTACGACCGGGACAGGTGAATATGGCTACACCTTC. The chain employs TRBV28 and TRBJ1-2; TRBD1 matches 8 bases. The CDR3 is made up of 15 amino acids. The trim removed 5 bases at V and 5 bases at J, leaving 10 bases unmatched. Germline-derived CDR1 and CDR2 are MDHEN and SYDVKM.

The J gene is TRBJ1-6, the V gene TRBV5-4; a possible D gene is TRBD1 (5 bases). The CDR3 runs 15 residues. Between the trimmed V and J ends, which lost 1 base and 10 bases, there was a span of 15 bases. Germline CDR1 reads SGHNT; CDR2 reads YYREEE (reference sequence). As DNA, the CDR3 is TGTGCCAGCAGCTTGTTCACAGGAAAGGGATCACCCCTCCACTTT. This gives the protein CASSLFTGKGSPLHF.

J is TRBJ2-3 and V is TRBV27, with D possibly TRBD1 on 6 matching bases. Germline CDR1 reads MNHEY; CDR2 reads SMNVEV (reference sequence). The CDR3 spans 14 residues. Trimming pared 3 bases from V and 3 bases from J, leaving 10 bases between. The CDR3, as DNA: TGTGCCAGCAGTTTGGCTCAGGGGACAGATACGCAGTATTTT. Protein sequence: CASSLAQGTDTQYF.

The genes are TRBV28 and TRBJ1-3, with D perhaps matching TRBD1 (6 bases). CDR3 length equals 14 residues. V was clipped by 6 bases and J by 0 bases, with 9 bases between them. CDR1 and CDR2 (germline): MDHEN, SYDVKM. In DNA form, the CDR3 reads TGTGCCAGCAGGGGGGCGAGCTCTGGAAACACCATATATTTT. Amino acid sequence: CASRGASSGNTIYF.

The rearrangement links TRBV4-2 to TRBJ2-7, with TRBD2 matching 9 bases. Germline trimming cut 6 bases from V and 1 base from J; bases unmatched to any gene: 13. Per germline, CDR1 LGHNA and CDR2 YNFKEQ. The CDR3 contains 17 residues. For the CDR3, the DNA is TGTGCCAGCAGTCGGACTAGCGCCATCGCCGGGTCCTACGAGCAGTACTTC. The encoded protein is CASSRTSAIAGSYEQYF.

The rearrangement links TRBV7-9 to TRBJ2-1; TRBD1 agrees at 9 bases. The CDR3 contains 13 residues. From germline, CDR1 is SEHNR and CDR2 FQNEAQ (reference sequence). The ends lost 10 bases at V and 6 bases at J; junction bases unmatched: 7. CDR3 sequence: CANSGQGVNEQFF. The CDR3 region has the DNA TGTGCCAACTCGGGACAGGGAGTCAATGAGCAGTTCTTC.

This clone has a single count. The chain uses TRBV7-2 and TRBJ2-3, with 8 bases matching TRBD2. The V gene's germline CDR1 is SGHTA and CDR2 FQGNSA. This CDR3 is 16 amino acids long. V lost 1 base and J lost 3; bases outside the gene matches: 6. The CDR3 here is CASSLERGRRTDTQYF. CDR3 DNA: TGTGCCAGCAGCTTAGAGCGGGGGCGGAGGACAGATACGCAGTATTTT.

The CDR3: CASTTDGLNEQFF. CDR3 sequence (DNA): TGTGCCAGCACAACCGATGGACTGAATGAGCAGTTCTTC. The chain links TRBV27 to TRBJ2-1; D is perhaps TRBD2 (5 bases). V lost 7 bases and J 7 bases, leaving 14 bases between the germline ends. Germline CDR1 is MNHEY and CDR2 is SMNVEV (reference sequence). CDR3 size: 13 residues.